This T cell receptor (beta chain) stems from a study of T cells after yellow fever vaccination. Findings of the study overall: Researchers cautioned that FACS-sorted repertoires could harbor abundant clonotypes contaminating from the bulk population.

Germline V gene lookup returns CDR1 MNHNS and CDR2 SASEGT. The CDR3 spans 15 residues. V lost 2 bases to trimming and J lost 4 bases, with 15 bases between them. Using its own MiXCR run on the 5' RACE reads, TCRdb lists one record per CDR3 protein. The repertoire holds hundreds of thousands of distinct CDR3 sequences, with 12% as singletons. Concerning this clonotype: Its specificity is unknown.

V gene TRBV6-1 combines with J gene TRBJ2-7; D may be TRBD1 (7 bases). The clonotype was recovered from a man younger than 30 who received the YFV17D yellow fever vaccine. The sample was CD4+ T cells sorted from PBMCs, taken 15 days after the yellow fever booster vaccination. The CDR3 DNA reads TGTGCCAGCAGTGAACTCAGGGGGACTCGGTACGAGCAGTACTTC. Protein sequence: CASSELRGTRYEQYF.